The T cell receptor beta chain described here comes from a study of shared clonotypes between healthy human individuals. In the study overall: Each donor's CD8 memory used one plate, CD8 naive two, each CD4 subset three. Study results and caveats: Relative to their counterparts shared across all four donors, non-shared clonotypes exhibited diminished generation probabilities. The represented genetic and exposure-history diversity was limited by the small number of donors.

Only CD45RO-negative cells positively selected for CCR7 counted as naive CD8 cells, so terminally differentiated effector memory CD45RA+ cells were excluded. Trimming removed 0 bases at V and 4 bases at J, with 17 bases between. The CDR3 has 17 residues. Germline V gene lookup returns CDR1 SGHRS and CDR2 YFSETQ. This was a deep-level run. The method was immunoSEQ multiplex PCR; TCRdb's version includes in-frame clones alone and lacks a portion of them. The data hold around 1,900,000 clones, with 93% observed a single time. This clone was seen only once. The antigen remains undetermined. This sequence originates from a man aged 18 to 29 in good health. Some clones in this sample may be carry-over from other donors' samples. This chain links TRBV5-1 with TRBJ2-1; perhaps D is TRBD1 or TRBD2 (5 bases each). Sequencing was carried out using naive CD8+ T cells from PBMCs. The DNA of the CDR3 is TGCGCCAGCAGCTTGGTTGAGGGGCCAGGGAAATACAATGAGCAGTTCTTC. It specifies CASSLVEGPGKYNEQFF.